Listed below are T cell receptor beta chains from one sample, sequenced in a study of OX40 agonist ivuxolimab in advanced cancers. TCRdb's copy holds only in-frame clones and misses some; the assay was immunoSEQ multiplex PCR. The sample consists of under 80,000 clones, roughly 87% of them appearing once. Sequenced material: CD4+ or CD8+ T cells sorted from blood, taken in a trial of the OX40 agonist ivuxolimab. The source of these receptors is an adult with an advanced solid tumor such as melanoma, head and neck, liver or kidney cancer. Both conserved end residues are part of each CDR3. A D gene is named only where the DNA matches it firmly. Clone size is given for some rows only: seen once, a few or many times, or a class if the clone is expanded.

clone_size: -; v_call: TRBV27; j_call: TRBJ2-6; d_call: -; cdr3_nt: TGTGCCAGCAGTTTAGTGAACTCTGGGGCCAACGTCCTGACTTTC; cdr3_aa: CASSLVNSGANVLTF
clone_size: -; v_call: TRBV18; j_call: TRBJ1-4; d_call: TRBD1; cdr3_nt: TGTGCCAGCTCACCGGGACAGGGGACCGAAAAACTGTTTTTT; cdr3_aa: CASSPGQGTEKLFF
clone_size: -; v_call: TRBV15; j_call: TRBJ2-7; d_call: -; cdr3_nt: TGTGCCACCAGCGGTTCCGGGACAAAGAATTACGAGCAGTACTTC; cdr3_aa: CATSGSGTKNYEQYF
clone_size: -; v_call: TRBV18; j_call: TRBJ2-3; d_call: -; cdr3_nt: TGTGCCAGCTCCCGGACGGTTACTAGCACAGATACGCAGTATTTT; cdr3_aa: CASSRTVTSTDTQYF
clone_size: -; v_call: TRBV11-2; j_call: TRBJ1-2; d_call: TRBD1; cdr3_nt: TGTGCCAGCAGCTCCAGCGACAGGGTGGATGGCTACACCTTC; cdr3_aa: CASSSSDRVDGYTF
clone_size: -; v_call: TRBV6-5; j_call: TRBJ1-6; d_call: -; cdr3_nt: TGTGCCAGCAGTTACTCGGTACAGGCAGCCTCACCCCTCCACTTT; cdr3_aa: CASSYSVQAASPLHF
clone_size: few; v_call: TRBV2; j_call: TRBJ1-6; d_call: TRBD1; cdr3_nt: TGTGCCAGCAAATTAAGGGACAGGATACTTTCACCCCTCCACTTT; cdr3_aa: CASKLRDRILSPLHF
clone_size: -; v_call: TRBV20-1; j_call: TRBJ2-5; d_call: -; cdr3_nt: TGCAGTGCTATTTCACGGGAGACCCAGTACTTC; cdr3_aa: CSAISRETQYF
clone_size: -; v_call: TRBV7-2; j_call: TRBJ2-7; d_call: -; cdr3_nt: TGTGCCAGCAGCTTAGATAGGTGGGGGCTGAACAACGAGCAGTACTTC; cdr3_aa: CASSLDRWGLNNEQYF
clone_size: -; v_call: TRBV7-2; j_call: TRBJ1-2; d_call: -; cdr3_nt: TGTGCCAGCAGCTTGGGGGGTTTTCTTGGCTACACCTTC; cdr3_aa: CASSLGGFLGYTF
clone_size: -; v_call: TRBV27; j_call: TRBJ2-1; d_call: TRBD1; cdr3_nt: TGTGCCAGCAGTCATAGACAGGGGGACTACAATGAGCAGTTCTTC; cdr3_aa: CASSHRQGDYNEQFF
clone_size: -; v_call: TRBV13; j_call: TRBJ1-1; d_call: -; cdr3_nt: TGTGCCAGCAGCCGAGGGCGCCCCAGAATGAACACTGAAGCTTTCTTT; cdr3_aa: CASSRGRPRMNTEAFF
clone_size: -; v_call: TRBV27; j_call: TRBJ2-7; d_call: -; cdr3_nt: TGTGCCAGCAGTCATCGGGCAACCGACGAGCAGTACTTC; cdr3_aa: CASSHRATDEQYF
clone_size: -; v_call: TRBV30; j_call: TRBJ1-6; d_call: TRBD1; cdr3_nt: TGTGCCTGGAAGGGACAGGATTCACCCCTCCACTTT; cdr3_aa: CAWKGQDSPLHF
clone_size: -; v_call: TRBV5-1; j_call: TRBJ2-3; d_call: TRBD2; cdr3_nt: TGCGCCAGCAGCGCGGGCCCTAGCGGCAGGAGCACAGATACGCAGTATTTT; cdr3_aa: CASSAGPSGRSTDTQYF
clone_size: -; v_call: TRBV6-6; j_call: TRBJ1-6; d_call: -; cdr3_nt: TGTGCCAGCAGTTCAAAAACCGGGACGGCGGATTCACCCCTCCACTTT; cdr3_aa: CASSSKTGTADSPLHF
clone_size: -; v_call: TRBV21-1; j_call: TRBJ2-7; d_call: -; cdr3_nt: TGTGCCAGCAGCACAGGACAGGACGAGCAGTACTTC; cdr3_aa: CASSTGQDEQYF
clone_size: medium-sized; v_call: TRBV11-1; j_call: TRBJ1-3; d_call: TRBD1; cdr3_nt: TGTGCCAGCAGCTTATCTGGGACAGACTCTGGAAACACCATATATTTT; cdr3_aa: CASSLSGTDSGNTIYF
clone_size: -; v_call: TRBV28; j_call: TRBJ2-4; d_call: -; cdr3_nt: TGTGCCAGCAGTTACCGAGGTCTAGAGGCCAAAAACATTCAGTACTTC; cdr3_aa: CASSYRGLEAKNIQYF
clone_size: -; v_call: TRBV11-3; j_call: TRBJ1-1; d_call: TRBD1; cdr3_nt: TGTGCCAGCAGCCGGGACAGGGGGAACACTGAAGCTTTCTTT; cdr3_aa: CASSRDRGNTEAFF